The source of this T cell receptor (beta chain) is a study of blood T cells in healthy people across ages. As for this clonotype: Given a much more abundant clone one base away, this may be a read error.

The authors ran a second PCR of about 6 to 11 cycles using a sample-barcoded 5' primer and a J-beta primer mix. TCRdb analysed the 5' RACE reads with MiXCR anew, one entry per CDR3 protein. The sample has around 1,500,000 distinct CDR3 sequences; roughly 27% are singletons. The sequencing sample was made of blood. The clonotype comes from a woman in her thirties in good health.

DNA for the CDR3: TGCGGCGCGGTGACTAGCGGGATGTACAATGAGCAGTTCTTC. Translating it yields CGAVTSGMYNEQFF. The V call is TRBV29-1, the J call TRBJ2-1; 11 bases agree with TRBD2. This CDR3 has 14 residues. Per the germline V gene, CDR1 is SQVTM and CDR2 is ANQGSEA.